These 27 T cell receptor beta chains were sequenced from one sample in a study of blood T cell repertoires in COVID-19. The repertoire was sequenced with immunoSEQ multiplex PCR; TCRdb's copy has only in-frame clones and lacks some. The sample records some 460,000 clones, around nine tenths being singletons. The sequenced material came from PBMCs or T cells enriched from blood (not recorded which). Receptors were obtained from a woman aged 18-29 years with acute COVID-19.

The rearrangement links TRBV24-1 to TRBJ2-1, with 7 bases that match TRBD1. CDR1 is KGHDR, CDR2 SFDVKD, per germline. The CDR3 length is 17 residues. Losses at the gene ends were 4 bases for V and 6 bases for J; bases not matched to a gene: 14. CDR3 sequence (DNA): TGTGCCACCAGTGACATACCACACAGGGGAATAGGCAATGAGCAGTTCTTC. Amino acids: CATSDIPHRGIGNEQFF.

This chain joins TRBV19 and TRBJ1-2; 8 bases align to TRBD1. J lost 7 bases, V lost 2 bases, and 18 bases had no gene match. The CDR3 spans 18 residues. CDR1 is LNHDA, CDR2 SQIVND, per germline (reference sequence). The CDR3 nucleotides read TGTGCCAGTAGTATACTCCTGCCAGGGGGCAATATGTCATTTGGCTACACCTTC. Translating gives CASSILLPGGNMSFGYTF.

The rearrangement joins TRBV2 to TRBJ2-5, with no clear D. The CDR3 is 12 residues long. Germline V gene lookup returns CDR1 SNHLY and CDR2 FYNNEI. V was shortened by 10 bases and J by 3 bases, with 12 bases between the two germline ends. The CDR3 region has the DNA TGTGCCACCCGAAACATCGAAGAGACCCAGTACTTC. It codes for CATRNIEETQYF.

The CDR3 coding sequence is TGTGCCAGCAGCTTAGACCGTTTAGACAGGGGAGACAATCAGCCCCAGCATTTT. It codes for CASSLDRLDRGDNQPQHF. V usage is TRBV7-8 and J usage is TRBJ1-5, with 8 bases fitting TRBD1. The CDR3 has 18 amino acids. The germline CDR1 and CDR2 sequences are SGHVS and FQNEAQ. Trimming cost V 1 base and J 3 bases; bases outside gene matches: 11.

This chain links TRBV19 with TRBJ2-1; D may be TRBD1 (5 bases). The V and J ends lost 6 bases and 7 bases respectively, with 16 bases between them. Per the germline V gene, CDR1 is LNHDA and CDR2 is SQIVND (reference sequence). CDR3 length: 14 residues. The CDR3 DNA sequence: TGTGCCAGTAGAACCCAGGGTGCGGTTAATGAGCAGTTCTTC. This gives the protein CASRTQGAVNEQFF. Based on the CDR3 plus reference TRBV19 and TRBJ2-1, the full variable domain is DGGITQSPKYLFRKEGQNVTLSCEQNLNHDAMYWYRQDPGQGLRLIYYSQIVNDFQKGDIAEGYSVSREKKESFPLTVTSAQKNPTAFYLCASRTQGAVNEQFFGPGTRLTVL.

The chain couples TRBV3-1 (or the pseudogene TRBV3-2) to TRBJ1-2; no clear D. V lost 0 bases and J lost 4, with 9 bases in between. The CDR3 loop spans 14 amino acids. Looked up from germline, CDR1 is LGHDT and CDR2 is YNNKEL (reference sequence). For the CDR3, the DNA is TGTGCCAGCAGCCAAGAACGGTCTCGCTATGGCTACACCTTC. It is translated as CASSQERSRYGYTF.

The V and J genes are TRBV6-5 and TRBJ1-3; tentatively, D is TRBD1 (5 bases). Germline values: CDR1 MNHEY, CDR2 SVGAGI. The CDR3 covers 15 residues. V was cut by 4 bases and J by 2 bases, with 12 bases left in between. As DNA, the CDR3 is TGTGCCAGCAGTTTCGTAGGGGCACCTGGAAACACCATATATTTT. Its protein is CASSFVGAPGNTIYF.

This clone was observed a handful of times. The V and J genes are TRBV5-5 and TRBJ2-5, with D possibly TRBD2 on 6 matching bases. In germline, CDR1 is SGHKS, CDR2 YYEKEE (reference sequence). CDR3 size: 15 residues. Trimming shortened V by 0 bases and J by 5 bases, and 14 bases separated the two germline ends. CDR3 protein: CASSLEGLRSETQYF. Here the CDR3 DNA reads TGTGCCAGCAGCTTGGAAGGACTACGGAGCGAGACCCAGTACTTC. Complete variable domain (other parts from reference TRBV5-5 and TRBJ2-5): DAGVTQSPTHLIKTRGQQVTLRCSPISGHKSVSWYQQVLGQGPQFIFQYYEKEERGRGNFPDRFSARQFPNYSSELNVNALLLGDSALYLCASSLEGLRSETQYFGPGTRLLVL.

The J gene is TRBJ2-4, the V gene TRBV6-2 or TRBV6-3, with 10 bases that match TRBD1. The length of the CDR3 is 16 residues. From germline, CDR1 is MNHEY and CDR2 SVGEGT. V trimming: 5 bases; J trimming: 1 base; junction bases outside the gene matches: 5. CDR3 DNA sequence: TGTGCCAGCAGTCCCGGGACAGGGGTTGCCAAAAACATTCAGTACTTC. The encoded protein is CASSPGTGVAKNIQYF.

V gene TRBV5-4 combines with J gene TRBJ1-2, with a weak D call TRBD1 (5 bases). Germline CDR1 is SGHNT and CDR2 is YYREEE (reference sequence). V lost 3 bases to trimming and J lost 3 bases, with 15 bases between them. The CDR3 runs 15 residues. The CDR3 reads CASSSAQTVHYGYTF. As DNA, the CDR3 is TGTGCCAGCAGCTCGGCGCAGACAGTTCACTATGGCTACACCTTC.

This chain uses TRBV28 with TRBJ2-2; the match to TRBD2 covers 7 bases. Trimming removed 8 bases from V and 8 bases from J; junction bases left unmatched: 2. The CDR3 extends over 11 amino acids. CDR1 and CDR2 from the germline V gene are MDHEN and SYDVKM. CDR3 DNA sequence: TGTGCCAGCGGACTAGATGGGGAGCTGTTTTTT. Residues: CASGLDGELFF.

V is TRBV18 and J is TRBJ1-4; 9 bases line up with TRBD1. This CDR3 is 14 amino acids long. Germline V lookup: CDR1 KGHSH, CDR2 LQKENI. V dropped 3 bases and J dropped 6; count of bases not matched to a gene: 2. DNA of the CDR3: TGTGCCAGCTCACCCCGGACAGGGGATGAAAAACTGTTTTTT. Translation gives CASSPRTGDEKLFF.

The chain is built from TRBV7-2 and TRBJ1-5, with 10 nucleotides matching TRBD1. The junction had 3 bases not matched to a gene; V was cut back by 1 base and J by 0 bases. CDR1 is SGHTA and CDR2 is FQGNSA in the germline V gene. CDR3 length equals 17 residues. In DNA, the CDR3 is TGTGCCAGCAGCTTAGTAGGGACAGGGGATAGCAATCAGCCCCAGCATTTT. Translation gives CASSLVGTGDSNQPQHF.

This sequence joins TRBV4-1 and TRBJ1-1; 8 positions match TRBD1. The CDR3 extends over 13 amino acids. Looked up from germline, CDR1 is MGHRA and CDR2 is YSYEKL. After removal of 3 bases from V and 6 bases from J, the junction contained 3 bases not matched to a gene. CDR3 sequence: CASSHPGQAEAFF. The CDR3 nucleotides are TGCGCCAGCAGCCACCCGGGACAGGCTGAAGCTTTCTTT.

The J gene is TRBJ2-3, the V gene TRBV6-5, with 10 bases identical to TRBD2. The germline V gene has CDR1 MNHEY and CDR2 SVGAGI. V lost 4 bases to trimming and J lost 4 bases; unmatched junction nucleotides: 5. This CDR3 is built from 15 residues. The CDR3 protein is CASSLSGRASDTQYF. The CDR3 DNA sequence: TGTGCCAGCAGTTTAAGCGGGAGGGCATCAGATACGCAGTATTTT.

The chain employs TRBV11-3 and TRBJ2-3, with 8 positions matching TRBD2. The CDR3 contains 15 residues. The V segment lost 3 bases and the J segment 0 bases; nucleotides outside the gene matches: 2. CDR1 and CDR2 from the germline V gene are SGHNT and YENEEA. Here the CDR3 DNA reads TGTGCCAGCAGCTTGACTAGCGACAGCACAGATACGCAGTATTTT. This sequence encodes CASSLTSDSTDTQYF.

The chain has TRBV6-5 and TRBJ2-1; 8 positions match TRBD2. V shed 3 bases and J 14 bases; nucleotides not matched to a gene: 12. Per the germline V gene, CDR1 is MNHEY and CDR2 is SVGAGI. This CDR3 is built from 14 residues. The CDR3 region has the DNA TGTGCCAGCAGTTATAAAACCTCGGGAGGGCAGGAGTTCTTC. It codes for CASSYKTSGGQEFF.

This chain links TRBV7-9 with TRBJ1-5; 8 positions agree with TRBD1. Germline V gene data show CDR1 as SEHNR and CDR2 as FQNEAQ (reference sequence). With 4 bases clipped from V and 1 base from J, the junction kept 6 bases outside the gene matches. The CDR3 contains 16 residues. The CDR3 reads CASSSTGVGSNQPQHF. For the CDR3, the DNA is TGTGCCAGCAGCTCGACAGGGGTTGGGAGCAATCAGCCCCAGCATTTT.

The chain joins TRBV4-1 to TRBJ2-7; D might be TRBD1 (6 bases). Germline values: CDR1 MGHRA, CDR2 YSYEKL. The CDR3 is 19 amino acids. V lost 4 bases to trimming and J lost 1 base, with 26 bases between them. CDR3 sequence (DNA): TGCGCCAGCAGCCTCATCGCCAGGGACAAAACGTATGGATCCTACGAGCAGTACTTC. Translated, it gives CASSLIARDKTYGSYEQYF.

V gene TRBV4-3 combines with J gene TRBJ2-7; 7 bases agree with TRBD2. The V gene's germline CDR1 is LGHNA and CDR2 YSLEER. The CDR3 runs to 16 residues. V shed 0 bases and J 2 bases; nucleotides not matched to a gene: 7. The CDR3 sequence is CASSQDGLADTYEQYF. The CDR3, as DNA: TGCGCCAGCAGCCAAGACGGCCTAGCGGATACCTACGAGCAGTACTTC.

The chain has TRBV19 and TRBJ1-1; 8 bases are shared with TRBD1. CDR1 LNHDA and CDR2 SQIVND come from the germline V gene (reference sequence). The CDR3 totals 16 residues. After removal of 5 bases from V and 0 bases from J, the junction contained 8 bases not matched to a gene. The CDR3 loop reads CASSAGTGALNTEAFF. The CDR3 DNA sequence: TGTGCCAGTAGTGCGGGGACAGGAGCCTTGAACACTGAAGCTTTCTTT.

The chain carries TRBV15 and TRBJ2-7; weak D call: TRBD1 (5 bases). V was cut by 0 bases and J by 6 bases, with 15 bases left in between. Germline-derived CDR1 and CDR2 are LNHNV and YYDKDF (reference sequence). The CDR3 has 15 amino acids. The CDR3 DNA is TGTGCCACCAGCAGAGATATGGCAGGGTCCCCCGAGCAGTACTTC. As protein: CATSRDMAGSPEQYF.

This chain links TRBV7-9 with TRBJ2-1; a possible D gene is TRBD1 (6 bases). Germline CDR1 and CDR2: SEHNR and FQNEAQ (reference sequence). Trimming pared 5 bases from V and 5 bases from J, leaving 22 bases between. The CDR3 totals 17 residues. CDR3 in amino acids: CASSPGSWAQGHNEQFF. DNA of the CDR3: TGTGCCAGCAGCCCAGGCTCTTGGGCCCAGGGGCACAATGAGCAGTTCTTC.

This clone was seen only once. The chain combines TRBV6-5 with TRBJ1-5, with unresolved D. The V end was cut by 8 bases, the J end by 0 bases, with 5 bases between. This CDR3 contains 12 residues. Germline CDR1 is MNHEY and CDR2 is SVGAGI. DNA of the CDR3: TGTGCCAGCCGAGATAGCAATCAGCCCCAGCATTTT. It translates to CASRDSNQPQHF.

This sequence joins TRBV7-9 and TRBJ1-1; 8 bases are a match to TRBD1. CDR3 length: 13 amino acids. Germline values: CDR1 SEHNR, CDR2 FQNEAQ (reference sequence). J was trimmed by 10 bases and V by 9 bases; bases with no gene match: 13. CDR3 in amino acids: CASSPPDRDIAFF. CDR3 sequence (DNA): TGTGCCAGTTCTCCCCCGGACAGGGATATAGCTTTCTTT. The entire variable domain, with the rest obtained from reference TRBV7-9 and TRBJ1-1, is as follows: DTGVSQNPRHKITKRGQNVTFRCDPISEHNRLYWYRQTLGQGPEFLTYFQNEAQLEKSRLLSDRFSAERPKGSFSTLEIQRTEQGDSAMYLCASSPPDRDIAFFGQGTRLTVV.

The chain links TRBV4-1 to TRBJ1-5; TRBD1 agrees at 9 bases. Germline V lookup: CDR1 MGHRA, CDR2 YSYEKL. CDR3 length: 16 amino acids. V shed 0 bases and J 6 bases; nucleotides not matched to a gene: 6. CDR3 DNA sequence: TGCGCCAGCAGCCAAGATTGGGGGACAGGGAGTCAGCCCCAGCATTTT. Its translation is CASSQDWGTGSQPQHF.

The genes are TRBV4-1 and TRBJ1-2; TRBD1 might be the D (5 bases). V was clipped by 0 bases and J by 7 bases, with 15 bases between them. The germline CDR1 and CDR2 sequences are MGHRA and YSYEKL. There are 15 residues in the CDR3. The CDR3 is CASSQEGHGSVGYTF. The CDR3 DNA is TGCGCCAGCAGCCAAGAGGGGCACGGTAGTGTTGGCTACACCTTC.